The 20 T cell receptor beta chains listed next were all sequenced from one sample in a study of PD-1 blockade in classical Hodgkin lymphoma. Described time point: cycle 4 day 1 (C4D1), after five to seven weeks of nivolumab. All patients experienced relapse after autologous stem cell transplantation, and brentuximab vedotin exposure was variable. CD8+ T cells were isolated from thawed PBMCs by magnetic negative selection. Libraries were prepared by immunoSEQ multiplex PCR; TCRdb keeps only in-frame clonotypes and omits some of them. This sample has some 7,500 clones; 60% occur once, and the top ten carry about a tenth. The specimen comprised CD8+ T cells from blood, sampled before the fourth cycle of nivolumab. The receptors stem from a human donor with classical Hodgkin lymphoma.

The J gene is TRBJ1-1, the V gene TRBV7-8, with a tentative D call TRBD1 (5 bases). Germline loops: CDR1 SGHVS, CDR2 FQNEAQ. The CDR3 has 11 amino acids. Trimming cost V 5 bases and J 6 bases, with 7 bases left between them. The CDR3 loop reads CASSPGAEAFF. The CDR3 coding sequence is TGTGCCAGCAGCCCGGGGGCTGAAGCTTTCTTT.

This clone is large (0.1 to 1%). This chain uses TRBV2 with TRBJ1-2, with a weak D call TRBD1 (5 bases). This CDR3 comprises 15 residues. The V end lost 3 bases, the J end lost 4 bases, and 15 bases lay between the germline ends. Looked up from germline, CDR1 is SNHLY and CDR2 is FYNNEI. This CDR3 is CASSDEGRESYGYTF. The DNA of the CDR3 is TGTGCCAGCAGTGATGAGGGCAGGGAGTCCTATGGCTACACCTTC.

CDR3 sequence reads: CASTTSSSTVFHYGYTF. DNA for the CDR3: TGTGCCAGCACCACCTCTTCTTCGACAGTCTTCCACTATGGCTACACCTTC. The chain combines TRBV7-9 with TRBJ1-2, with a weak D call TRBD1 (5 bases). The V gene lost 7 bases and the J gene lost 3 bases, with 24 bases spanning the gap. This CDR3 comprises 17 residues. Germline CDR1 SEHNR, CDR2 FQNEAQ (reference sequence).

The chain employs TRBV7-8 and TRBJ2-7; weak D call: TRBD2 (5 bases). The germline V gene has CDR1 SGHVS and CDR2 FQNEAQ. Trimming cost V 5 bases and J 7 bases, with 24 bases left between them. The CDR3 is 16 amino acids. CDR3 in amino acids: CASSPSPELVPGEQYF. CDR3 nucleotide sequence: TGTGCCAGCAGCCCATCGCCTGAACTCGTGCCGGGAGAGCAGTACTTC.

CDR3: CASSLWDRDNEKLFF. In nucleotides, the CDR3 is TGTGCCAGCAGCCTGTGGGACAGGGATAATGAAAAACTGTTTTTT. V and J are TRBV11-2 and TRBJ1-4, with 9 bases aligning to TRBD1. This CDR3 spans 15 amino acids. The V gene's germline CDR1 is SGHAT and CDR2 FQNNGV. The V gene end was trimmed by 5 bases and the J gene end by 4 bases; junction bases not matched to a gene: 5.

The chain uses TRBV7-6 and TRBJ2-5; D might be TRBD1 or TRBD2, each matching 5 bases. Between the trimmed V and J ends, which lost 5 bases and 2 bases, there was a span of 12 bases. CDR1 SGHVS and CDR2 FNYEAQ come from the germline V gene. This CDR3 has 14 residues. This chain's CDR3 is CASSPGQPQETQYF. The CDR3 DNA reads TGTGCCAGCAGCCCGGGGCAGCCACAAGAGACCCAGTACTTC. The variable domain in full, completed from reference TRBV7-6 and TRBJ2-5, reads GAGVSQSPRYKVTKRGQDVALRCDPISGHVSLYWYRQALGQGPEFLTYFNYEAQQDKSGLPNDRFSAERPEGSISTLTIQRTEQRDSAMYRCASSPGQPQETQYFGPGTRLLVL.

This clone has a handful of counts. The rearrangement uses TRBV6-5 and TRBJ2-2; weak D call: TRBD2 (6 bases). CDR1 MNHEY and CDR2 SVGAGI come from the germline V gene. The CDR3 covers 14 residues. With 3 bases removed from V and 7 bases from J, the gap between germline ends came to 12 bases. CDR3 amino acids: CASSYGGLIGELFF. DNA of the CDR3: TGTGCCAGCAGTTATGGAGGGTTAATCGGGGAGCTGTTTTTT.

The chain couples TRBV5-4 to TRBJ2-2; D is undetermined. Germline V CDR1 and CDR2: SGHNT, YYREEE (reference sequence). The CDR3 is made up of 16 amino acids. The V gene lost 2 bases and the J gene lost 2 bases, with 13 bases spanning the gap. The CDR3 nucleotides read TGTGCCAGCAGCTTTATTACAGTATTAAACACCGGGGAGCTGTTTTTT. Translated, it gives CASSFITVLNTGELFF.

The CDR3 here is CASSFGTSYEQYF. For the CDR3, the DNA is TGTGCCAGCAGCTTTGGGACTTCCTACGAGCAGTACTTC. J is TRBJ2-7 and V is TRBV11-2; possible D gene TRBD2, 6 bases. This CDR3 is built from 13 residues. CDR1 is SGHAT, CDR2 FQNNGV, per germline. V lost 3 bases to trimming and J lost 1 base, with 7 bases between them.

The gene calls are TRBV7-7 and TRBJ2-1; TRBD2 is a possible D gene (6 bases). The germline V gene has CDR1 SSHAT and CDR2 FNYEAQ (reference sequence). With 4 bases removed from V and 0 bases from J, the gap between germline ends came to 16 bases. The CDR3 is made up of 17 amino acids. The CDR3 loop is CASSSVGGLSSYNEQFF. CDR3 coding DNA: TGTGCCAGCAGCTCCGTGGGGGGACTTAGCTCCTACAATGAGCAGTTCTTC.

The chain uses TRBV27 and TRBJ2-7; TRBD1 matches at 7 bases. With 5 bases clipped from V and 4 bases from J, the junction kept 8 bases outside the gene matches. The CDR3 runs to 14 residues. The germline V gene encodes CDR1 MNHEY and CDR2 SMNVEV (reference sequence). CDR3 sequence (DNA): TGTGCCAGCAGTATTACAAGACAGGGATACGAGCAGTACTTC. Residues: CASSITRQGYEQYF.

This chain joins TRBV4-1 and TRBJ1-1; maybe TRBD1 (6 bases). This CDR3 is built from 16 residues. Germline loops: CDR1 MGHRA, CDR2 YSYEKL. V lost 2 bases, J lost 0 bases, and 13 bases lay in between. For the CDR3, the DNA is TGCGCCAGCAGCCAACAACAGGGCCAGATGAACACTGAAGCTTTCTTT. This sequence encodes CASSQQQGQMNTEAFF.

CDR3 sequence (DNA): TGTGCCTGGTCGACAGTTAATCTCCAAGAGACCCAGTACTTC. Translating it yields CAWSTVNLQETQYF. V gene TRBV30 combines with J gene TRBJ2-5; TRBD1 is a possible D gene (5 bases). V gave up 5 bases and J gave up 1 base, with 14 bases separating them. This CDR3 has 14 amino acids. CDR1 is GTSNPN and CDR2 is SVGIG in the germline V gene (reference sequence). The full variable domain, rest sourced from reference TRBV30 and TRBJ2-5, is SQTIHQWPATLVQPVGSPLSLECTVEGTSNPNLYWYRQAAGRGLQLLFYSVGIGQISSEVPQNLSASRPQDRQFILSSKKLLLSDSGFYLCAWSTVNLQETQYFGPGTRLLVL.

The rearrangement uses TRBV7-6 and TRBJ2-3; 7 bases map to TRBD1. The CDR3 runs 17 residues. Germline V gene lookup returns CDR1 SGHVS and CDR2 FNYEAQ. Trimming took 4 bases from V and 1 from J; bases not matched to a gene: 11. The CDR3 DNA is TGTGCCAGCAGCTCCCGCCTCTACAGGGGTGGCACAGATACGCAGTATTTT. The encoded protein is CASSSRLYRGGTDTQYF. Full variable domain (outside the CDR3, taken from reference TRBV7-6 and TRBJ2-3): GAGVSQSPRYKVTKRGQDVALRCDPISGHVSLYWYRQALGQGPEFLTYFNYEAQQDKSGLPNDRFSAERPEGSISTLTIQRTEQRDSAMYRCASSSRLYRGGTDTQYFGPGTRLTVL.

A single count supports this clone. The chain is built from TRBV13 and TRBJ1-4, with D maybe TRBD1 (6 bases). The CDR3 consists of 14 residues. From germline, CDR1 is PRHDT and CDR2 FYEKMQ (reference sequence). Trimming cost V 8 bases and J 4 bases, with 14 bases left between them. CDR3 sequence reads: CASARGASNEKLFF. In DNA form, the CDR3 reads TGTGCCAGCGCGCGGGGGGCGAGTAATGAAAAACTGTTTTTT.

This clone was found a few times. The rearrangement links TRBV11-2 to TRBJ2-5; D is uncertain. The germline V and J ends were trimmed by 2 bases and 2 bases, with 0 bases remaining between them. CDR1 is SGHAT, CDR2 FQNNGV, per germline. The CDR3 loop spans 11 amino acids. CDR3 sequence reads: CASSLQETQYF. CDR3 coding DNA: TGTGCCAGCAGCTTACAAGAGACCCAGTACTTC.

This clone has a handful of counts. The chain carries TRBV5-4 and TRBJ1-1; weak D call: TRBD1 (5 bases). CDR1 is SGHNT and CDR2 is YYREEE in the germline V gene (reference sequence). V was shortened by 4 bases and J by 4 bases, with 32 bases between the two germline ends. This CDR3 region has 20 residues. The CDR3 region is CASSPRDGQTLKPPGTEAFF. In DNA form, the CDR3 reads TGTGCCAGCAGCCCCCGGGACGGGCAAACACTGAAGCCTCCGGGCACTGAAGCTTTCTTT.

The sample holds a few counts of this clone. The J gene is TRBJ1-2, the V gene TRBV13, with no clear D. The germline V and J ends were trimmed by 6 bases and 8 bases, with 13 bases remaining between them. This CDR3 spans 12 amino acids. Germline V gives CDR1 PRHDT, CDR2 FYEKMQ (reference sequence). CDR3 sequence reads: CASSERQYGYTF. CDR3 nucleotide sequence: TGTGCCAGCAGTGAGCGTCAGTACGGCTACACCTTC.

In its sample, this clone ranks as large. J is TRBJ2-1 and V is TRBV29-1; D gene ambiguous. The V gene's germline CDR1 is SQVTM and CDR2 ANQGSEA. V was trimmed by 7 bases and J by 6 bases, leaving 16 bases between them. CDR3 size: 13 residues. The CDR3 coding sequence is TGCAGCGCCTCCGGGCTTACCACCAATGAGCAGTTCTTC. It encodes CSASGLTTNEQFF.

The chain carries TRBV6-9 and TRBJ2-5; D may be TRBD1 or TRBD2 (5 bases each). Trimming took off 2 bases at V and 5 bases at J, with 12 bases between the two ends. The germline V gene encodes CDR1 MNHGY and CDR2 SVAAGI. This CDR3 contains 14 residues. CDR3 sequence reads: CASSYHGTKETQYF. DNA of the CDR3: TGTGCCAGCAGTTATCACGGGACGAAGGAGACCCAGTACTTC.